The sequence of this T cell receptor beta chain was determined in a study of long-term antiretroviral therapy in people with HIV. The CDR3 is made up of 16 amino acids. In germline, CDR1 is SGHRS, CDR2 YFSETQ. J lost 7 bases, V lost 3 bases, and 7 bases had no gene match. They ran version v3.0 of the immunoSEQ assay at survey level. The repertoire was sequenced with immunoSEQ multiplex PCR; TCRdb's copy has only in-frame clones and lacks some. The sample includes tens of thousands of clones, approximately 92% of them seen just once. The genes are TRBV5-1 and TRBJ2-1, with TRBD2 identical over 13 bases. The clonotype originates from a woman in her fifties or sixties with HIV. Sequencing was performed on unsorted PBMCs, taken 4.4 years after starting antiretroviral therapy. The CDR3 nucleotides are TGCGCCAGCAGCTCCTCGACTAGCGGGGGGACAAATGAGCAGTTCTTC. Its protein is CASSSSTSGGTNEQFF.